Presented here are 14 T cell receptor beta chains from one specimen sequenced in a study of shared clonotypes between healthy human individuals. Produced via immunoSEQ multiplex PCR; TCRdb's table is partial and in-frame only. The profile shows about 730,000 clones, over 60% of them singletons. Material: memory CD4+ T cells sorted from blood. The subset is: CD45RA-negative fraction. All receptors derive from a woman aged 30 to 39 in good health.

The gene calls are TRBV19 and TRBJ1-2; tentative D call: TRBD1 (5 bases). The CDR3 covers 13 residues. Trimming stripped 7 bases from V and 6 bases from J, with 15 bases between. Germline-derived CDR1 and CDR2 are LNHDA and SQIVND (reference sequence). The CDR3 spells CASKGAARDGYTF. As DNA, the CDR3 is TGTGCCAGTAAAGGGGCAGCGAGAGATGGCTACACCTTC.

This chain uses TRBV10-3 with TRBJ2-1; 7 bases line up with TRBD2. Losses at the gene ends were 8 bases for V and 6 bases for J; bases not matched to a gene: 16. The CDR3 totals 16 residues. Germline loops: CDR1 ENHRY, CDR2 SYGVKD. The CDR3 DNA follows: TGTGCCATCTTCCTAAACCGGCGGGAGCGGCTCAATGAGCAGTTCTTC. Translated, it gives CAIFLNRRERLNEQFF.

This clone was counted a single time. This sequence joins TRBV7-9 and TRBJ2-3; possible D gene TRBD2, 6 bases. The V gene's germline CDR1 is SEHNR and CDR2 FQNEAQ (reference sequence). The CDR3 runs 15 residues. Trimming cost V 3 bases and J 3 bases, with 13 bases left between them. The CDR3 here is CASSFGWGETDTQYF. The CDR3 DNA sequence: TGTGCCAGCAGCTTCGGTTGGGGGGAGACAGATACGCAGTATTTT.

The V and J genes are TRBV5-4 and TRBJ1-2, with a tentative D call TRBD1 (6 bases). The CDR3 consists of 14 residues. V was pared by 4 bases and J by 3 bases, with 13 bases between. Looked up from germline, CDR1 is SGHNT and CDR2 is YYREEE (reference sequence). CDR3 in DNA: TGTGCCAGCAGCGAAGGGGGGGCGGACTATGGCTACACCTTC. It encodes CASSEGGADYGYTF.

For this clone: Other DNA sequences in this sample translate to the same CDR3. The gene calls are TRBV11-2 and TRBJ1-3; D possibly corresponds to TRBD1 (5 bases). Germline V gives CDR1 SGHAT, CDR2 FQNNGV. The CDR3 spans 14 residues. Between the trimmed V and J ends, which lost 2 bases and 4 bases, there was a span of 9 bases. The CDR3: CASSLTRGGNTIYF. The DNA of the CDR3 is TGTGCCAGCAGCTTAACTCGGGGCGGAAACACCATATATTTT.

The chain uses TRBV7-6 and TRBJ2-5; TRBD2 is a possible D gene (6 bases). Germline-derived CDR1 and CDR2 are SGHVS and FNYEAQ. V dropped 1 base and J dropped 3 bases, with 15 bases sitting between them. This CDR3 has 16 residues. CDR3 protein: CASSLGTMGLEETQYF. In DNA form, the CDR3 reads TGTGCCAGCAGCTTAGGAACAATGGGACTTGAAGAGACCCAGTACTTC. Combining the CDR3 with reference TRBV7-6 and TRBJ2-5 gives the whole variable domain GAGVSQSPRYKVTKRGQDVALRCDPISGHVSLYWYRQALGQGPEFLTYFNYEAQQDKSGLPNDRFSAERPEGSISTLTIQRTEQRDSAMYRCASSLGTMGLEETQYFGPGTRLLVL.

This rearrangement joins TRBV25-1 to TRBJ2-3; TRBD1 is a possible D gene (6 bases). The germline V gene encodes CDR1 MGHDK and CDR2 SYGVNS. The CDR3 is made up of 15 amino acids. Trimming pared 6 bases from V and 4 bases from J, leaving 17 bases between. The CDR3 bases are TGTGCCAGCAGCCTGACAGGACCCTGGGCAGATACGCAGTATTTT. Its translation is CASSLTGPWADTQYF. Based on the CDR3 plus reference TRBV25-1 and TRBJ2-3, the full variable domain is EADIYQTPRYLVIGTGKKITLECSQTMGHDKMYWYQQDPGMELHLIHYSYGVNSTEKGDLSSESTVSRIRTEHFPLTLESARPSHTSQYLCASSLTGPWADTQYFGPGTRLTVL.

This clone was counted once. J is TRBJ1-3 and V is TRBV6-1; weak D call: TRBD1 (5 bases). V shed 4 bases and J shed 8 bases, with 15 bases lying between them. Germline CDR1 and CDR2: MNHNS and SASEGT. The CDR3 has 14 amino acids. The CDR3 sequence: CASSVEGYGDTIYF. CDR3 bases: TGTGCCAGCAGTGTTGAGGGGTATGGTGACACCATATATTTT.

The chain carries TRBV6-1 and TRBJ2-5; 11 bases align to TRBD2. The V segment lost 7 bases and the J segment 5 bases; nucleotides outside the gene matches: 9. CDR1 is MNHNS and CDR2 is SASEGT in the germline V gene. This CDR3 is 15 amino acids long. CDR3 residues: CASTPGLAERETQYF. DNA of the CDR3: TGTGCCAGCACTCCGGGACTAGCGGAGAGGGAGACCCAGTACTTC.

This clone was recorded a few times. This chain uses TRBV5-1 with TRBJ1-5; no firm D call. CDR3 length equals 17 residues. Germline values: CDR1 SGHRS, CDR2 YFSETQ. V lost 4 bases and J lost 4, with 21 bases in between. In DNA form, the CDR3 reads TGCGCCAGCAGCGACGGCACAGACTCCTTGGGTAATCAGCCCCAGCATTTT. It encodes CASSDGTDSLGNQPQHF.

Notes on this clone: The limits of the CDR3 on the DNA are not certain, so only TCRdb's listed CDR3 is given. V usage is TRBV21-1 and J usage is TRBJ2-5; the table's TRBD1 call for D was not verified on the DNA. TRBV21-1 is a pseudogene. A total of 16 residues make up the CDR3, ends included. The CDR3 spells CASSKVGQGTQETQYF.

This clone has more than one count but fewer than ten. In the same sample, other DNA sequences code for this CDR3. The chain has TRBV28 and TRBJ2-7; a weak D match, TRBD2 (6 bases). This CDR3 region has 13 residues. The germline CDR1 and CDR2 sequences are MDHEN and SYDVKM. With 2 bases removed from V and 2 bases from J, the gap between germline ends came to 7 bases. The CDR3 reads CASSLTGAYEQYF. The CDR3 DNA follows: TGTGCCAGCAGTTTAACGGGGGCCTACGAGCAGTACTTC.

The V call is TRBV14, the J call TRBJ2-7, with 10 nucleotides matching TRBD2. The CDR3 has 16 residues. V shed 1 base, J shed 2 bases, and the junction held 5 bases outside the gene matches. Germline CDR1 is SGHDN and CDR2 is FVKESK. This CDR3 reads CASSQGLAGGPYEQYF. CDR3 DNA: TGTGCCAGCAGCCAAGGATTAGCGGGAGGACCCTACGAGCAGTACTTC.

The chain has TRBV2 and TRBJ2-7; TRBD1 agrees at 7 bases. The V gene end was trimmed by 11 bases and the J gene end by 0 bases; junction bases not matched to a gene: 10. Germline-derived CDR1 and CDR2 are SNHLY and FYNNEI. The CDR3 totals 14 residues. The CDR3 region has the DNA TGTGCCGGACAGGTGGGGGAGAGCTCCTACGAGCAGTACTTC. Translated, it gives CAGQVGESSYEQYF.